This is a list of T cell receptor beta chains from one sample in a study of blood T cell repertoires in COVID-19. TCRdb's table, derived via immunoSEQ multiplex PCR, lists solely in-frame clones and lacks some. The profile covers about 100,000 clones, with 84% appearing a single time and around 9.4% taken by the ten largest. The material sequenced was peripheral blood. These receptors were taken from a man in his forties with active or convalescent COVID-19. CDR3s include the opening cysteine and the closing phenylalanine or tryptophan. The order of the fields is D gene, CDR3 length, J gene, V gene, clone size, CDR3 protein, CDR3 DNA. A D gene is named only where the DNA matches it firmly. Not all rows give a size; the values are once, few, many and, for expanded clones, a class.

d_call: TRBD1
cdr3_length: 16
j_call: TRBJ1-2
v_call: TRBV7-2
clone_size: -
cdr3_aa: CASSSFGQGAKYGYTF
cdr3_nt: TGTGCCAGCAGCTCCTTTGGGCAGGGGGCGAAGTATGGCTACACCTTC

d_call: -
cdr3_length: 11
j_call: TRBJ1-2
v_call: TRBV20-1
clone_size: once
cdr3_aa: CSARGGPGYTF
cdr3_nt: TGCAGTGCTAGAGGGGGCCCGGGCTACACCTTC

d_call: -
cdr3_length: 12
j_call: TRBJ1-5
v_call: TRBV29-1
clone_size: -
cdr3_aa: CSVGGGNQPQHF
cdr3_nt: TGCAGCGTGGGGGGAGGGAATCAGCCCCAGCATTTT

d_call: -
cdr3_length: 16
j_call: TRBJ1-1
v_call: TRBV19
clone_size: -
cdr3_aa: CASSLKSSGVGTEAFF
cdr3_nt: TGTGCCAGTAGTCTCAAGTCCTCCGGAGTGGGCACTGAAGCTTTCTTT

d_call: -
cdr3_length: 12
j_call: TRBJ2-5
v_call: TRBV2
clone_size: -
cdr3_aa: CASSAGRETQYF
cdr3_nt: TGTGCCAGCAGTGCTGGCAGAGAGACCCAGTACTTC

d_call: TRBD1
cdr3_length: 15
j_call: TRBJ1-6
v_call: TRBV10-3
clone_size: few
cdr3_aa: CAISSGTGENSPLHF
cdr3_nt: TGTGCCATCAGTAGTGGGACAGGCGAGAATTCACCCCTCCACTTT

d_call: TRBD1
cdr3_length: 15
j_call: TRBJ1-6
v_call: TRBV30
clone_size: -
cdr3_aa: CAWSRDRVSNSPLHF
cdr3_nt: TGTGCCTGGAGTCGGGACAGGGTCAGTAATTCACCCCTCCACTTT

d_call: -
cdr3_length: 16
j_call: TRBJ2-2
v_call: TRBV19
clone_size: -
cdr3_aa: CASQSGALNGGGELFF
cdr3_nt: TGTGCCAGTCAGTCAGGGGCACTGAACGGCGGCGGGGAGCTGTTTTTT

d_call: -
cdr3_length: 15
j_call: TRBJ2-4
v_call: TRBV5-1
clone_size: -
cdr3_aa: CASSFQTDLKNIQYF
cdr3_nt: TGCGCCAGCAGCTTCCAGACAGACTTAAAGAACATTCAGTACTTC

d_call: -
cdr3_length: 20
j_call: TRBJ2-5
v_call: TRBV21-1
clone_size: -
cdr3_aa: CASNGWDRPRTSGVMETQYF
cdr3_nt: TGTGCCAGCAATGGTTGGGACAGGCCGCGGACTAGCGGGGTAATGGAGACCCAGTACTTC

d_call: TRBD2
cdr3_length: 16
j_call: TRBJ2-1
v_call: TRBV4-2
clone_size: -
cdr3_aa: CASSQEERGAYNEQFF
cdr3_nt: TGTGCCAGCAGCCAAGAGGAGCGGGGGGCTTACAATGAGCAGTTCTTC

d_call: TRBD1
cdr3_length: 14
j_call: TRBJ1-2
v_call: TRBV19
clone_size: -
cdr3_aa: CASSHGDREHGYTF
cdr3_nt: TGTGCCAGTAGCCACGGGGACAGGGAGCATGGCTACACCTTC

d_call: TRBD1
cdr3_length: 15
j_call: TRBJ1-4
v_call: TRBV27
clone_size: -
cdr3_aa: CASGPSGQGGEKLFF
cdr3_nt: TGTGCCAGCGGACCTAGTGGACAGGGAGGTGAAAAACTGTTTTTT

d_call: TRBD1
cdr3_length: 14
j_call: TRBJ1-1
v_call: TRBV5-1
clone_size: -
cdr3_aa: CASSFQGAQTEAFF
cdr3_nt: TGCGCCAGCAGCTTTCAGGGGGCGCAGACTGAAGCTTTCTTT

d_call: TRBD1
cdr3_length: 14
j_call: TRBJ1-6
v_call: TRBV7-9
clone_size: few
cdr3_aa: CASSLTGGFSPLHF
cdr3_nt: TGTGCCAGCAGCTTGACAGGGGGTTTTAGTCCCCTCCACTTT

d_call: TRBD1
cdr3_length: 13
j_call: TRBJ1-5
v_call: TRBV27
clone_size: -
cdr3_aa: CASSFLGTGHQHF
cdr3_nt: TGTGCCAGCAGTTTTCTTGGGACAGGACACCAGCATTTT

d_call: -
cdr3_length: 13
j_call: TRBJ2-1
v_call: TRBV14
clone_size: -
cdr3_aa: CASSQAPRQGGFF
cdr3_nt: TGTGCCAGCAGCCAAGCGCCCAGGCAGGGGGGTTTCTTC

d_call: TRBD1
cdr3_length: 15
j_call: TRBJ2-7
v_call: TRBV10-1
clone_size: -
cdr3_aa: CASSEAPGQGYEQYF
cdr3_nt: TGCGCCAGCAGTGAGGCCCCGGGACAGGGTTACGAGCAGTACTTC

d_call: TRBD2
cdr3_length: 15
j_call: TRBJ2-3
v_call: TRBV5-1
clone_size: -
cdr3_aa: CASTGGETSTDTQYF
cdr3_nt: TGCGCCAGCACCGGGGGGGAGACTAGCACAGATACGCAGTATTTT

d_call: -
cdr3_length: 13
j_call: TRBJ2-1
v_call: TRBV15
clone_size: -
cdr3_aa: CATSREQAREQFF
cdr3_nt: TGTGCCACCAGCAGAGAACAGGCTCGTGAGCAGTTCTTC

d_call: TRBD2
cdr3_length: 11
j_call: TRBJ2-7
v_call: TRBV29-1
clone_size: -
cdr3_aa: CSVGEGYEQYF
cdr3_nt: TGCAGCGTTGGGGAGGGCTACGAGCAGTACTTC

d_call: -
cdr3_length: 16
j_call: TRBJ2-2
v_call: TRBV7-9
clone_size: -
cdr3_aa: CASSPTVQVHTGELFF
cdr3_nt: TGTGCCAGCAGCCCAACGGTACAGGTACACACCGGGGAGCTGTTTTTT

d_call: -
cdr3_length: 15
j_call: TRBJ2-3
v_call: TRBV4-2
clone_size: -
cdr3_aa: CASSHSDRVTDTQYF
cdr3_nt: TGTGCCAGCAGCCATAGCGATAGGGTCACAGATACGCAGTATTTT

d_call: TRBD1
cdr3_length: 13
j_call: TRBJ1-2
v_call: TRBV3-1/TRBV3-2
clone_size: many
cdr3_aa: CASSPGTGGGYTF
cdr3_nt: TGTGCCAGCAGCCCCGGGACAGGAGGGGGCTACACCTTC

d_call: TRBD2
cdr3_length: 16
j_call: TRBJ2-3
v_call: TRBV7-6
clone_size: -
cdr3_aa: CASSSLAGGLTDTQYF
cdr3_nt: TGTGCCAGCAGCTCATTAGCGGGGGGGCTCACAGATACGCAGTATTTT

d_call: TRBD1
cdr3_length: 15
j_call: TRBJ2-3
v_call: TRBV9
clone_size: -
cdr3_aa: CASSPRQGRTDTQYF
cdr3_nt: TGTGCCAGCAGCCCACGACAGGGGCGGACAGATACGCAGTATTTT

d_call: TRBD2
cdr3_length: 14
j_call: TRBJ2-3
v_call: TRBV6-5
clone_size: -
cdr3_aa: CASRKRGGTDTQYF
cdr3_nt: TGTGCCAGCAGGAAGCGGGGGGGCACAGATACGCAGTATTTT